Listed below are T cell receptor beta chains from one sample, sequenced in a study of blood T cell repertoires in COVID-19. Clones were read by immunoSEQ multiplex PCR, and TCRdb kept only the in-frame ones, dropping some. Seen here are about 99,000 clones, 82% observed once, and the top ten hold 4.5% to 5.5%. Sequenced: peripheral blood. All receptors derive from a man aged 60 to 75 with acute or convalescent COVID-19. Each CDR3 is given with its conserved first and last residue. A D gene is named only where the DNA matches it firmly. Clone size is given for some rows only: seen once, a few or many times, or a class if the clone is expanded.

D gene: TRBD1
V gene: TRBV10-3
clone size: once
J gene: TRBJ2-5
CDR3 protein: CAISDSQGAETQYF
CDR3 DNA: TGTGCCATCAGTGACTCACAGGGGGCAGAGACCCAGTACTTC

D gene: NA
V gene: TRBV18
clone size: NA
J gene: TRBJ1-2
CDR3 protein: CASSRVSYGYTF
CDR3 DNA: TGTGCCAGCTCTCGGGTTTCCTATGGCTACACCTTC

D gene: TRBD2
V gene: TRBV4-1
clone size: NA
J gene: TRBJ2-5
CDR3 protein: CASSLTSGTIGETQYF
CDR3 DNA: TGCGCCAGCAGCCTGACTAGCGGGACTATCGGAGAGACCCAGTACTTC

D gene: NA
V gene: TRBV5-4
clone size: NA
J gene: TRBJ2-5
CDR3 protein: CASSGTGQETQYF
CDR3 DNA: TGTGCCAGCAGCGGGACTGGGCAAGAGACCCAGTACTTC

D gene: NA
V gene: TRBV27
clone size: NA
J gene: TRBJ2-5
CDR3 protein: CASSSPEKGVQTQYF
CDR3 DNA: TGTGCCAGCAGTTCCCCTGAGAAAGGGGTACAGACCCAGTACTTC

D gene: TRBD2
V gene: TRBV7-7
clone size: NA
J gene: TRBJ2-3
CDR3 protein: CASSLGPPVAGAADTQYF
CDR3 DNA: TGTGCTAGCAGCTTAGGGCCCCCAGTAGCGGGAGCCGCAGATACGCAGTATTTT

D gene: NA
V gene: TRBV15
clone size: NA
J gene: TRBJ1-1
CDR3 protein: CATSSVMVNTEAFF
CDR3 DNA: TGTGCCACCAGTAGCGTCATGGTTAACACTGAAGCTTTCTTT

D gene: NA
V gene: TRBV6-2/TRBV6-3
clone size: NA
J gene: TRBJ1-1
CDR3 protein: CASSYSGRNTEAFF
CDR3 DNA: TGTGCCAGCAGTTACTCGGGCAGGAACACTGAAGCTTTCTTT

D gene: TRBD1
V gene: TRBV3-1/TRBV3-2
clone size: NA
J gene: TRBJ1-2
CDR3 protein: CASSQGQGSYGYTF
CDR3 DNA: TGTGCCAGCAGCCAAGGACAGGGCAGCTATGGCTACACCTTC

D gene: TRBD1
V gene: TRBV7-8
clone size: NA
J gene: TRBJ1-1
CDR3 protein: CASSLAPGQGVTEAFF
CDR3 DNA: TGTGCCAGCAGCTTAGCACCGGGACAGGGGGTGACTGAAGCTTTCTTT

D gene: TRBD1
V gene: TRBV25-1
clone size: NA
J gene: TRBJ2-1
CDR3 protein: CASRKTGGTQFF
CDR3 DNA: TGTGCCAGCAGAAAGACAGGGGGCACGCAGTTCTTC

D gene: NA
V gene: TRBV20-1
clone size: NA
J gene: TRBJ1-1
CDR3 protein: CSASGQEVTEAFF
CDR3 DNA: TGCAGTGCTAGTGGGCAGGAGGTCACTGAAGCTTTCTTT

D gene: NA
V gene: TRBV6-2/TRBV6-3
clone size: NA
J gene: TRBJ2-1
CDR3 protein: CASSYQFEGGLYNEQFF
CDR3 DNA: TGTGCCAGCAGTTACCAGTTCGAGGGAGGCCTTTACAATGAGCAGTTCTTC

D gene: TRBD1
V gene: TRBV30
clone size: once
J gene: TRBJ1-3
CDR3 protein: CACLTGTAGNTIYF
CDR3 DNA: TGTGCCTGCCTTACCGGGACAGCTGGAAACACCATATATTTT

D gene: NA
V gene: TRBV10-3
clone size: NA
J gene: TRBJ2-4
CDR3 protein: CAISESGGTQYF
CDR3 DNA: TGTGCCATCAGTGAGTCCGGGGGTACTCAGTACTTC

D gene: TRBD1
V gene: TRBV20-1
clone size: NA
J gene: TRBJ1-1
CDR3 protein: CSASGTEGIEAFF
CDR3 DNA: TGCAGTGCTAGTGGGACAGAAGGTATTGAAGCTTTCTTT

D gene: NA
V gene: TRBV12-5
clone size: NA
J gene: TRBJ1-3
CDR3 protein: CASGLESGTIYF
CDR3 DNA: TGTGCTAGTGGTTTGGAATCAGGCACCATATATTTT

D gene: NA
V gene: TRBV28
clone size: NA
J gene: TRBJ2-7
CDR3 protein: CASTRQDRYEQYF
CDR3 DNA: TGTGCCAGCACGAGACAAGATCGTTACGAGCAGTACTTC

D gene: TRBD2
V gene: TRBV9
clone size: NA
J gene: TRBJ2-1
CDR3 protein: CASSEGLASIINEQFF
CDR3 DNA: TGTGCCAGCAGCGAGGGACTAGCGAGTATAATAAATGAGCAGTTCTTC

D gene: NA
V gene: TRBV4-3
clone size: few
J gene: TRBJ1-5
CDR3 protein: CASSQGRGGNQPQHF
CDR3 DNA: TGCGCCAGCAGCCAGGGCAGGGGCGGCAATCAGCCCCAGCATTTT

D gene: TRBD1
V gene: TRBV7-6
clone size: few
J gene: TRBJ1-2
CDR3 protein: CASSPSRDRGPGYTF
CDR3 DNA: TGTGCCAGCAGCCCGTCCCGGGACAGGGGACCTGGCTACACCTTC

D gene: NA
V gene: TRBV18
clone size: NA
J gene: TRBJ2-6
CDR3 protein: CASSPAGVSGANVLTF
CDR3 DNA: TGTGCCAGCTCACCGGCGGGTGTCTCTGGGGCCAACGTCCTGACTTTC

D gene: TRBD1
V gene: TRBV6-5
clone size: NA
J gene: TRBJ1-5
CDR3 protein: CASSPTGTGVPPQHF
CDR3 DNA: TGTGCCAGCAGCCCAACCGGGACAGGGGTTCCGCCCCAGCATTTT

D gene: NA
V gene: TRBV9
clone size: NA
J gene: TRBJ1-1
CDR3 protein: CASSASLLRTEAFF
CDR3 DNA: TGTGCCAGCAGCGCTAGCCTGTTGAGGACTGAAGCTTTCTTT

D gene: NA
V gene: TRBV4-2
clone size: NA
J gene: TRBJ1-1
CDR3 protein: CASSHNQGNTEAFF
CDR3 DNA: TGTGCCAGCAGCCACAACCAGGGGAACACTGAAGCTTTCTTT

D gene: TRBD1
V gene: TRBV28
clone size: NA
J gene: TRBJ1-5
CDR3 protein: CASSGTGVPLSQPQHF
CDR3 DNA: TGTGCCAGCAGTGGGACAGGGGTTCCCCTGAGTCAGCCCCAGCATTTT

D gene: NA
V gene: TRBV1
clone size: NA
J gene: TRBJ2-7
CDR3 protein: CTSSQESSRYEQYF
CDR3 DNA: TGCACCAGCAGCCAAGAATCCTCGAGATACGAGCAGTACTTC

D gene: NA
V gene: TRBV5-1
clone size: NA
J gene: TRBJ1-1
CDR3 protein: CASSYQVNTEAFF
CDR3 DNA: TGCGCCAGCAGCTACCAGGTGAACACTGAAGCTTTCTTT

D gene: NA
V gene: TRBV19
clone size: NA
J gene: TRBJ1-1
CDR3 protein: CASSMYSMNTEAFF
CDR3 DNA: TGTGCCAGTAGTATGTACAGCATGAACACTGAAGCTTTCTTT

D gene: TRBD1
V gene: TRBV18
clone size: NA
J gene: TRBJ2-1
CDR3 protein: CASLTGTGGEQFF
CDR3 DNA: TGTGCCAGCTTAACCGGGACAGGGGGTGAGCAGTTCTTC

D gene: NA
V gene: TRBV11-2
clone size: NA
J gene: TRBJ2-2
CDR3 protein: CASRSGTWEPNTGELFF
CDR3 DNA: TGTGCCAGCAGGAGCGGAACGTGGGAGCCCAACACCGGGGAGCTGTTTTTT

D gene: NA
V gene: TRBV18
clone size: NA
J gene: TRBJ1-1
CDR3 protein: CASSQGQLDEAFF
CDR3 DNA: TGTGCCAGCTCCCAGGGACAATTGGATGAAGCTTTCTTT

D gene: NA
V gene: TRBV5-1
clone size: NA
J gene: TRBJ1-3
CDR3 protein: CASSDDSSGNTIYF
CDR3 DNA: TGCGCCAGCAGCGACGACAGCTCTGGAAACACCATATATTTT

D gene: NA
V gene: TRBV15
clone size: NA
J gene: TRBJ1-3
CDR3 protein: CATSRVQGLGNTIYF
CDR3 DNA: TGTGCCACCAGCAGAGTGCAGGGGTTAGGAAACACCATATATTTT

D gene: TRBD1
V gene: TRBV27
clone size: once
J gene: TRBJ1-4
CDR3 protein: CASSWSGQGRNEKLFF
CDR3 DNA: TGTGCCAGCAGTTGGTCCGGACAGGGGAGGAATGAAAAACTGTTTTTT

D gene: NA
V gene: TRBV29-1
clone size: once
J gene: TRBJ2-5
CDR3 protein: CSVGTVQETQYF
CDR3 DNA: TGCAGCGTTGGGACAGTACAAGAGACCCAGTACTTC

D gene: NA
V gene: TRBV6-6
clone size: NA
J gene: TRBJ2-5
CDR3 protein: CASSRTRGGMETQYF
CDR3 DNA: TGTGCCAGCAGCCGGACCCGGGGAGGAATGGAGACCCAGTACTTC

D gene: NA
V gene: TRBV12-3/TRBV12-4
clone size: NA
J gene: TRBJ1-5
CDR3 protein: CASSNGGNQPQHF
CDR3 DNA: TGTGCCAGCAGCAACGGGGGGAATCAGCCCCAGCATTTT

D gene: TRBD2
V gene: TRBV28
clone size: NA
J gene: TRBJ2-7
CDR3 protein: CASSTLAGGPKEQYF
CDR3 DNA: TGTGCCAGCAGCACACTAGCGGGAGGGCCAAAAGAGCAGTACTTC

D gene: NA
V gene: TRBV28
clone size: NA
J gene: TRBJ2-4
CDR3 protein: CASSLKPLYRILRGNIQYF
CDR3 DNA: TGTGCCAGCAGTTTAAAGCCCCTTTATCGAATATTACGGGGAAACATTCAGTACTTC

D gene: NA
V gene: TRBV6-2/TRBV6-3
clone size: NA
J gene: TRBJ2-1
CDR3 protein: CASSMGTPGESNEQFF
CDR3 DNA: TGTGCCAGCAGCATGGGAACACCGGGAGAAAGCAATGAGCAGTTCTTC

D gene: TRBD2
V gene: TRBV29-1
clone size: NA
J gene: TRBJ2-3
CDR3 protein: CSGTLAGGTDTQYF
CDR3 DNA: TGCAGCGGAACTCTAGCGGGGGGCACAGATACGCAGTATTTT

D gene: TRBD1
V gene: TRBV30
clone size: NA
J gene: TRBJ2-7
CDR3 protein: CAWSVQTGGYEQYF
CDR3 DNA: TGTGCCTGGAGTGTACAGACAGGGGGCTACGAGCAGTACTTC

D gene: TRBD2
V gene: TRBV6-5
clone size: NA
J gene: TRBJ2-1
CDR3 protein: CASSYRLAGGDEQFF
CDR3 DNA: TGTGCCAGCAGTTACCGACTAGCGGGGGGTGATGAGCAGTTCTTC

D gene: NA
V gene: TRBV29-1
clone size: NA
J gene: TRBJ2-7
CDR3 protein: CSVQRGSYEQYF
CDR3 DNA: TGCAGCGTTCAAAGGGGATCCTACGAGCAGTACTTC

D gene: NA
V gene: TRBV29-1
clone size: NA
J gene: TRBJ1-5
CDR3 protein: CSASGVEPNQPQHF
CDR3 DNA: TGCAGCGCCTCAGGTGTAGAGCCCAATCAGCCCCAGCATTTT

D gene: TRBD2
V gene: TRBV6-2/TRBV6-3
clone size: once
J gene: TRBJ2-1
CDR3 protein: CASSSPSGRGRNEQFF
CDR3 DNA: TGTGCCAGCAGTTCTCCTAGCGGGAGAGGGAGAAATGAGCAGTTCTTC

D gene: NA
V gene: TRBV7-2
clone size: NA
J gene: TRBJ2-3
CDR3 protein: CASSLLKGFTSTDTQYF
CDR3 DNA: TGTGCCAGCAGCTTATTAAAGGGGTTTACTAGCACAGATACGCAGTATTTT

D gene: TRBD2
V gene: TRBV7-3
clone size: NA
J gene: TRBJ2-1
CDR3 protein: CASRVSGGAGNEQFF
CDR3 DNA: TGTGCCAGCAGAGTTAGCGGGGGGGCCGGTAATGAGCAGTTCTTC

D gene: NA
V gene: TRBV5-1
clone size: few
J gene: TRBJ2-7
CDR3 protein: CASSPMTGPVYEQYF
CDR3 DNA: TGCGCCAGCAGCCCGATGACGGGTCCTGTGTACGAGCAGTACTTC

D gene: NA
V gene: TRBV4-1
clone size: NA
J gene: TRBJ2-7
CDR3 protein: CASSPRTDSYEQYF
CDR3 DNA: TGCGCCAGCAGCCCCCGGACAGACTCCTACGAGCAGTACTTC

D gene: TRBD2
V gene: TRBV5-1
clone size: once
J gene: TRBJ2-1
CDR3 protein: CASSLLPREGSYNEQFF
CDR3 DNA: TGCGCCAGCAGCTTGCTCCCGCGGGAGGGGTCCTACAATGAGCAGTTCTTC